A selection of T cell receptor beta chains follows, all from one sample in a study of CXCR3-negative and CXCR3-positive naive CD8 T cells. TCRdb derives one entry per CDR3 protein from the 5' RACE reads, leaving out DNA. The table counts 95,000 to 100,000 distinct CDR3 sequences; 0.85% to 1.4% lies in the top ten. Sequencing was performed on naive CXCR3+ CD8+ T cells from blood. All receptors derive from a human donor in good health. Some clones in this sample may be carry-over from other donors' samples. Each CDR3 is given with its conserved first and last residue. Fields, in order: J gene, V gene, CDR3 protein.

TRBJ2-1 TRBV29-1 CSVGNFLRGVQFF
TRBJ1-1 TRBV7-9 CASSPGDVREAFF
TRBJ1-6 TRBV4-3 CASSQHSSYNSPLHF
TRBJ1-1 TRBV6-6 CASTSYAGMNTEAFF
TRBJ2-4 TRBV12-3/TRBV12-4 CASSLIDAKNIQYF
TRBJ2-6 TRBV12-3/TRBV12-4 CASSLDGNGANVLTF
TRBJ2-1 TRBV14 CASSPGYNKQFF
TRBJ1-1 TRBV12-5 CASGRQLNTEAFF
TRBJ2-1 TRBV4-3 CASSQDRGRDNEQFF
TRBJ1-4 TRBV23-1 CASSLGTRVQKLFF
TRBJ2-4 TRBV2 CASSERERAGAKNIQYF
TRBJ2-7 TRBV5-4 CASSLDDSREQYF
TRBJ2-7 TRBV27 CASSYLGDSHYDQYF
TRBJ2-7 TRBV29-1 CSAQTGDYEQYF
TRBJ2-1 TRBV7-3 CASSKGGRVDEQFF
TRBJ2-7 TRBV6-2/TRBV6-3 CASSYSRRPGIDWEQYF